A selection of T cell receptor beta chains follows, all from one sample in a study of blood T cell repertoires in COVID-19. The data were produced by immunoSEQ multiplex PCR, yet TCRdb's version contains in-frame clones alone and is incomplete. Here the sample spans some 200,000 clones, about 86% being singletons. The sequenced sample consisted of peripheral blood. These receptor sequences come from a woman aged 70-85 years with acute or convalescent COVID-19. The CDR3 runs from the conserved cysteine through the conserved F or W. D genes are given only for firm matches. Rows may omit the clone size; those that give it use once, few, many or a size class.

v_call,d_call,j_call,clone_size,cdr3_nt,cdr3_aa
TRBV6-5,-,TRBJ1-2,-,TGTGCCACCAAATACTATGGCTACACCTTC,CATKYYGYTF
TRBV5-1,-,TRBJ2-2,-,TGCGCCAGCAGCTTGGCAGGGGTCGACACCGGGGAGCTGTTTTTT,CASSLAGVDTGELFF
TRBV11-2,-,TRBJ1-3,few,TGTGCCAGCAGCTTAGCGGGGTCGGGCTACTCCTCTGGAAACACCATATATTTT,CASSLAGSGYSSGNTIYF
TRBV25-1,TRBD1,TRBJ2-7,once,TGTGCCAGCAGTAAATCACAGGGGGCGGGGAGCGAGCAGTACTTC,CASSKSQGAGSEQYF
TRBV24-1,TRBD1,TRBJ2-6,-,TGTGCCACCAGTGATTCCACAGGGGGCTCTGGGGCCAACGTCCTGACTTTC,CATSDSTGGSGANVLTF
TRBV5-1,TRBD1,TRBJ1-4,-,TGCGCCAGCAGCTTGGCCGGGGGACAGGGGAATGAAAAACTGTTTTTT,CASSLAGGQGNEKLFF
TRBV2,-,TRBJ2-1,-,TGTGCCAGCAGTGCACTACAGGGAAGGCCGTTCTTC,CASSALQGRPFF
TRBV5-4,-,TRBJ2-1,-,TGTGCCAGCAGCAAACCGGGTCCAGGGGATTACAATGAGCAGTTCTTC,CASSKPGPGDYNEQFF
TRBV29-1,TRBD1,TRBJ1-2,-,TGCAGCGCCGAGGACAGGGGGCGCGACTATGGCTACACCTTC,CSAEDRGRDYGYTF
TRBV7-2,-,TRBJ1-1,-,TGTGCCAGCAGCTCCAACAGGAACACTGAAGCTTTCTTT,CASSSNRNTEAFF
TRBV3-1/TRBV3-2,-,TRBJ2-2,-,TGTGCCAGCAGCCAAGGAACTTACACCGGGGAGCTGTTTTTT,CASSQGTYTGELFF
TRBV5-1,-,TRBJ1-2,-,TGCGCCAGCAGCTTGGCGGGTTTTGGCTACACCTTC,CASSLAGFGYTF
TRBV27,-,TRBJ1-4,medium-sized,TGTGCCAGCAGTTTAACCCACAGTAATGAAAAACTGTTTTTT,CASSLTHSNEKLFF
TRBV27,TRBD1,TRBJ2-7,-,TGTGCCAGCAGTTTAGCAGGACAGGGTACCTACGAGCAGTACTTC,CASSLAGQGTYEQYF
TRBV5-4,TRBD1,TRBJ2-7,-,TGTGCCAGCAGCTTAGACAGGGGGCGGCACGAGCAGTACTTC,CASSLDRGRHEQYF
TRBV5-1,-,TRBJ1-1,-,TGCGCCAGCAGCTTGGCGGAGATAACTGAAGCTTTCTTT,CASSLAEITEAFF
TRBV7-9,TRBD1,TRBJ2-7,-,TGTGCCAGCAGCTTAGAGGGACAGGGTAACGTCGAGCAGTACTTC,CASSLEGQGNVEQYF
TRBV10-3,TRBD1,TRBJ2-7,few,TGTGCCATCAGTGGACAGGGTCGCGAGCAGTACTTC,CAISGQGREQYF
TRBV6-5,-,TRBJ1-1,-,TGTGCCAGCAGTTACTCGATGGGGCTGATGAACACTGAAGCTTTCTTT,CASSYSMGLMNTEAFF
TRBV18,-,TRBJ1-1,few,TGTGCCAGCTCACCAGAGCAGGGCGGAAAAGCTTTCTTT,CASSPEQGGKAFF
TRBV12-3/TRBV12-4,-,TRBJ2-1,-,TGTGCCAGCAGTTTGCAGGGAAAGAAGGAGCAGTTCTTC,CASSLQGKKEQFF
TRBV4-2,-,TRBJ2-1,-,TGTGCCAGCAGCCGACTAGGTTTCGCCTACAATGAGCAGTTCTTC,CASSRLGFAYNEQFF
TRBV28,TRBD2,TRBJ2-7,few,TGTGCCAGCAGTTTGGTACTAGCGGGAGAATGGACCTACGAGCAGTACTTC,CASSLVLAGEWTYEQYF
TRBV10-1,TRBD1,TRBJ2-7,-,TGCGCCAGCAGTGAGTGGCAGGGGGCCGAGCAGTACTTC,CASSEWQGAEQYF
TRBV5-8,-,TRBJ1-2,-,TGTGCCAGCAGCTTGCGGCACAGGGCCAACTATGGCTACACCTTC,CASSLRHRANYGYTF
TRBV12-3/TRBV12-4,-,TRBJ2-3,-,TGTGCCAGCAGAAGGACAGGCACAGATACGCAGTATTTT,CASRRTGTDTQYF
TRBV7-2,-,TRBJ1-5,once,TGTGCCAGCAGCTTGTCAAATAGCAATCAGCCCCAGCATTTT,CASSLSNSNQPQHF
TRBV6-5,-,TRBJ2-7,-,TGTGCCAGCAGTTACCAGGGCGAGCAGTACTTC,CASSYQGEQYF
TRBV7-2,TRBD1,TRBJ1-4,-,TGTGCCAGCAGCTGGGGGACAGGGGGCAAGAATAGTGAAAAACTGTTTTTT,CASSWGTGGKNSEKLFF
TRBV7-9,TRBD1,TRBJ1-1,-,TGTGCCAGCAGTCCAGGGGGTCCTAAGGCCAACACTGAAGCTTTCTTT,CASSPGGPKANTEAFF
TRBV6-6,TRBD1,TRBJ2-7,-,TGTGCCAGCAAGGGACAGGGGGCGCCTGAGCAGTACTTC,CASKGQGAPEQYF
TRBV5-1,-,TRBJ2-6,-,TGCGCCAGCAGACCACCTAGAGCTGGGGCCAACGTCCTGACTTTC,CASRPPRAGANVLTF
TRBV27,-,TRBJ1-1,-,TGTGCCAGCAGACCATCGGGGTGGGTCACTGAAGCTTTCTTT,CASRPSGWVTEAFF
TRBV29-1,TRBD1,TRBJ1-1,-,TGCAGCGTGAGACGGGGACAGGGGGTTGAAGCTTTCTTT,CSVRRGQGVEAFF
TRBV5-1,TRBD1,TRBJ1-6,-,TGCGCCAGCAGCCCGGGACAGGGGCATTCACCCCTCCACTTT,CASSPGQGHSPLHF
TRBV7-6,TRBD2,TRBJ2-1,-,TGTGCCAGCAGCGAAGCCCCTAGCGGATCATACAATGAGCAGTTCTTC,CASSEAPSGSYNEQFF
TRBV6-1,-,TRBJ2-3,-,TGTGCCAGCAGTGCCGAGCCGGGACAACTCACAGATACGCAGTATTTT,CASSAEPGQLTDTQYF
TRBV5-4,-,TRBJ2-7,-,TGTGCCAGCAGCCACAATCCTAACCAGGAATACGAGCAGTACTTC,CASSHNPNQEYEQYF
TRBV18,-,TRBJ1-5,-,TGTGCCAGCTCACCCAATCGGGATCAGCCCCAGCATTTT,CASSPNRDQPQHF
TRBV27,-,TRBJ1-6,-,TGTGCCAGCAGTTTTCTAACCGGCGGGGGCTTCAAACCTTTCTTT,CASSFLTGGGFKPFF
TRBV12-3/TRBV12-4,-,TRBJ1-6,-,TGTGCCAGCAGTTTAGGGCGGCGTGGGTCCCTCCACTTT,CASSLGRRGSLHF